The rows below give T cell receptor beta chains drawn from one sample of a study of blood T cell repertoires in COVID-19. The data were produced by immunoSEQ multiplex PCR, yet TCRdb's version contains in-frame clones alone and is incomplete. The table has roughly 100,000 clones, approximately 85% seen once. What was sequenced was peripheral blood. All receptors come from a man aged 50-60 years with acute or convalescent COVID-19. CDR3s include the opening cysteine and the closing phenylalanine or tryptophan.

v_call cdr3_aa
TRBV27 CASSNSPGGGGELFF
TRBV10-1 CASGSGGTGTQYF
TRBV10-3 CAIRPTTGNTEAFF
TRBV4-1 CASSPAPAGTQYF
TRBV28 CASRRGQKNEKLFF
TRBV5-1 CASSLSGSRNEKLFF
TRBV9 CASSEGLQVDPDTQYF
TRBV11-2 CASSLVKGRAEAFF
TRBV11-3 CASSFDRAGANVLTF
TRBV2 CASSPRPDRQETQYF